Below, 32 T cell receptor beta chains from the same sample are listed, as sequenced in a study of tissue T cells after allogeneic stem cell transplantation. Generated by immunoSEQ multiplex PCR, the TCRdb table keeps only in-frame clones and is missing some. The sample carries some 8,000 clones, 35% to 60% recorded once. The time point is: mouse harvest day 7 after allogeneic transplant. Tail vein injection delivered 10^7 T-cell-depleted bone marrow cells and 10^6 splenic CD5+ T cells. Sequenced sample: gut tissue. The receptor set was obtained from a female BALB/c mouse given C57BL/6 T cells with graft-versus-host disease after an allogeneic hematopoietic cell transplant.

About this clone: Each gene name is a mouse one. CDR3 sequence: CASGDQVYEQYF. The CDR3 DNA, read in part, is TGTGCCAGCGGTGATCAGGTTTATGAACAGTAC. The chain joins TRBV3 to TRBJ2-7, with D hard to call. Coverage ceases 1 residue before the CDR3 finishes, and the germline J gene fills in the end. The ends were cut back, 8 bases at V and 4 bases at J, with 12 bases in the middle. This CDR3 contains 12 residues. The germline V gene encodes CDR1 SNHLY and CDR2 FYNGKV (reference sequence). Full variable domain (rest looked up from reference TRBV3 and TRBJ2-7): GPKVLQIPSHQIIDMGQMVTLNCDPVSNHLYFYWYKQILGQQMEFLVNFYNGKVMEKSKLFKDQFSVERPDGSYFTLKIQPTALEDSAVYFCASGDQVYEQYFGPGTRLTVL.

Remarks on this clone: Genes and germline come from the mouse. The CDR3 reads CASSLEDEQYF. The part of the CDR3 DNA that was read is TGTGCCAGCAGTCTGGAGGATGAACAGTAC. The gene calls are TRBV26 and TRBJ2-7; D gene unclear. With the read ending 1 residue before the CDR3 end, the germline J gene is used to fill in that end. The germline CDR1 and CDR2 sequences are KGHPV and FQNQEV (reference sequence). With 2 bases removed from V and 5 bases from J, the gap between germline ends came to 4 bases. The CDR3 consists of 11 residues.

The sample holds a few counts of this clone. The listed genes are named as in mouse. The read ends 1 residue early relative to the CDR3; the germline J gene fills the gap. The V call is TRBV23, the J call TRBJ2-2. This CDR3 is 14 amino acids long. Germline V gene sequence: CDR1 KGHTA, CDR2 FQNQQP. CDR3 bases read: TGCTCCAGCAGTCAACGGGTAAACACCGGGCAGCTCTAC. Its translation: CSSSQRVNTGQLY. The complete CDR3 sequence is CSSSQRVNTGQLYF. The variable domain in full, completed from reference TRBV23 and TRBJ2-2, reads DAAVTQKPRYLIKMKGQEAEMKCIPEKGHTAVFWYQQKQSKELKFLIYFQNQQPLDQIDMVKERFSAVCPSSSLCSLGIRTCEAEDSALYLCSSSQRVNTGQLYFGEGSKLTVL.

Details on this clone: The germline and genes are mouse ones. Sequencing ends 1 residue short of the CDR3 end; the germline J gene provides the rest. The chain uses TRBV23 and TRBJ2-4; the table's D call TRBD2 went unverified against the DNA. In germline, CDR1 is KGHTA, CDR2 FQNQQP. The CDR3 length is 14 residues. The CDR3 sequence is CSSSRLGGQNTLYF. The DNA read from the CDR3 is TGCTCCAGCAGCCGACTGGGGGGTCAAAACACCTTGTAC.

This clone came up a few times. Mouse gene names and germline throughout. The read ends 1 residue before the CDR3 terminus; that terminus is restored from the germline J gene. The V call is TRBV4, the J call TRBJ2-7; 9 bases are shared with TRBD1. This CDR3 spans 12 amino acids. Germline CDR1 and CDR2: LGHDT and YNNKQL (reference sequence). V was clipped by 5 bases and J by 5 bases; unmatched bases: 1. The covered CDR3 bases are TGTGCCAGCAGCGGGGACAGGGATGAACAGTAC. Its protein is CASSGDRDEQY. The whole CDR3 protein is CASSGDRDEQYF.

A word on this clone: Mouse gene names apply. The sequenced part of the CDR3 DNA is TGTGCCAGCAGCCGGGGCTGGGGGGGTTATGAACAGTAC. Protein: CASSRGWGGYEQY. The whole CDR3 sequence is CASSRGWGGYEQYF. The V and J genes are TRBV4 and TRBJ2-7, with TRBD2 matching over 9 bases. Read coverage stops 1 residue before the CDR3 terminus; the germline J gene supplies the remainder. Germline CDR1 is LGHDT and CDR2 is YNNKQL (reference sequence). The trim removed 5 bases at V and 4 bases at J, leaving 6 bases unmatched. The CDR3 spans 14 residues.

This clone was seen a few times. The gene symbols are mouse symbols. The DNA read from the CDR3 is TGCTCCAGCAGTCAAACTCCGGGACAGGGGTATGAACAGTAC. Its translation: CSSSQTPGQGYEQY. The full CDR3 is CSSSQTPGQGYEQYF. The chain employs TRBV23 and TRBJ2-7; the D call TRBD1 from the table was never checked on the DNA. The read gets to within 1 residue of the CDR3 end, and the germline J gene fills in the rest. Germline V CDR1 and CDR2: KGHTA, FQNQQP. CDR3 size: 15 residues. The full variable domain, in which reference TRBV23 and TRBJ2-7 provide the parts outside the CDR3, is DAAVTQKPRYLIKMKGQEAEMKCIPEKGHTAVFWYQQKQSKELKFLIYFQNQQPLDQIDMVKERFSAVCPSSSLCSLGIRTCEAEDSALYLCSSSQTPGQGYEQYFGPGTRLTVL.

Turning to this clone: Gene names follow the mouse nomenclature. The read terminates 1 residue before the CDR3 end, so the remaining end is supplied by the germline J gene. The chain couples TRBV31 to TRBJ2-5; 7 nucleotides match TRBD2. The J segment lost 1 base and the V segment lost 1 base, leaving 2 bases of the junction unmatched. Germline V lookup: CDR1 GKSSPN, CDR2 SITVG. This CDR3 is 14 amino acids long. The part of the CDR3 DNA that was read is TGTGCCTGGAGTCGGGGGGGGTACCAAGACACCCAGTAC. Encoded protein: CAWSRGGYQDTQY. The complete CDR3 reads CAWSRGGYQDTQYF.

A word on this clone: Genes here carry mouse names. Incomplete CDR3 DNA: TGTGCCAGCTCTCTCGACGGCCGCTATGCTGAGCAGTTC. Translation: CASSLDGRYAEQF. The full CDR3 is CASSLDGRYAEQFF. The gene calls are TRBV12-1 and TRBJ2-1; D remains ambiguous. The read is 1 residue too short to cover the CDR3 end, so that end is filled in from the germline J gene. This CDR3 has 14 amino acids. V was cut by 0 bases and J by 3 bases, with 8 bases left in between. Per germline, CDR1 SGHSN and CDR2 HYEKVE.

To note about this clone: Gene names are the mouse ones. The read ends 1 residue shy of where the CDR3 ends; the end is completed using the germline J gene. The chain combines TRBV16 with TRBJ2-5, with a tentative D call TRBD2 (7 bases). Trimming pared 1 base from V and 6 bases from J, leaving 11 bases between. The CDR3 totals 14 residues. Germline V gene lookup returns CDR1 SGHSA and CDR2 FRNQAP. The CDR3 bases that were read are TGTGCAAGCAGCTTAGCTGGGGGCGCGGACACCCAGTAC. Translation: CASSLAGGADTQY. In full, the CDR3 reads CASSLAGGADTQYF. Complete variable domain (other parts from reference TRBV16 and TRBJ2-5): NAGVIQTPRHKVTGKGQEATLWCEPISGHSAVFWYRQTIVQGLEFLTYFRNQAPIDDSGMPKERFSAQMPNQSHSTLKIQSTQPQDSAVYLCASSLAGGADTQYFGPGTRLLVL.

Concerning this clone: Germline and genes here are mouse. Sequencing ends 1 residue short of the CDR3 end; the germline J gene provides the rest. The chain employs TRBV19 and TRBJ2-7, with TRBD2 as a possible D gene (6 bases). CDR3 size: 15 residues. Germline V gene sequence: CDR1 FNHDT, CDR2 SITEND (reference sequence). With 0 bases removed from V and 0 bases from J, the gap between germline ends came to 10 bases. The CDR3 sequence: CASSIGTESSYEQYF. The part of the CDR3 DNA that was read is TGTGCCAGCAGTATAGGGACTGAGAGCTCCTATGAACAGTAC.

This clone was recorded a few times. Gene names follow the mouse nomenclature. The read is 1 residue too short to cover the CDR3 end, so that end is filled in from the germline J gene. The chain uses TRBV26 and TRBJ2-3; 14 bases are a match to TRBD2. CDR1 KGHPV and CDR2 FQNQEV come from the germline V gene (reference sequence). V shed 2 bases, J shed 3 bases, and the junction held 1 base outside the gene matches. This CDR3 spans 16 amino acids. The CDR3 bases that were read are TGTGCCAGCAGTCTGGGGACTGGGGGGGCGGCAGAAACGCTGTAT. It translates to CASSLGTGGAAETLY. The complete CDR3 sequence is CASSLGTGGAAETLYF.

This clone is labeled medium-sized. The gene names here belong to mouse. The CDR3 end lies 1 residue beyond the end of the read and is filled in from the germline J gene. V is TRBV26 and J is TRBJ2-2; D tentatively reads TRBD1 or TRBD2 (6 bases each). Germline values: CDR1 KGHPV, CDR2 FQNQEV (reference sequence). The CDR3 is made up of 14 amino acids. V was trimmed by 4 bases and J by 4 bases, leaving 10 bases between them. CDR3 DNA (partial): TGTGCCAGCAGTCCGGGGGCGGGCACCGGGCAGCTCTAC. It specifies CASSPGAGTGQLY. The whole CDR3 reads CASSPGAGTGQLYF.

This clone occurred a few times. Here the gene names and germline are mouse. CDR3 in amino acids: CTCSAGQGGNTEVFF. Partial CDR3 DNA: TGCACCTGCAGTGCGGGACAGGGGGGGAACACAGAAGTCTTC. The chain links TRBV1 to TRBJ1-1; 11 bases are a match to TRBD1. Sequencing ends 1 residue short of the CDR3 end; the germline J gene provides the rest. The germline V gene has CDR1 NSQYPW and CDR2 LRSPGD (reference sequence). J was trimmed by 1 base and V by 3 bases; bases with no gene match: 1. This CDR3 contains 15 residues.

By share of the sample, this clone is medium-sized. Germline and genes here are mouse. The CDR3 end lies 1 residue beyond the end of the read and is filled in from the germline J gene. This chain links TRBV3 with TRBJ2-7; 11 positions match TRBD2. Germline loops: CDR1 SNHLY, CDR2 FYNGKV (reference sequence). The length of the CDR3 is 14 residues. Trimming cost V 5 bases and J 7 bases; bases outside gene matches: 7. The CDR3 reads CASSRGLGAGEQYF. Incomplete CDR3 DNA: TGTGCCAGCAGCCGGGGACTGGGGGCAGGGGAACAGTAC.

Notes on this clone: Mouse names are used for the genes. The CDR3 end lies 1 residue beyond the end of the read and is filled in from the germline J gene. The V and J genes are TRBV15 and TRBJ2-1; D is possibly TRBD1 (7 bases). Germline loops: CDR1 SGHND, CDR2 FRSKSL. CDR3 size: 15 residues. Trimming stripped 6 bases from V and 3 bases from J, with 15 bases between. The CDR3: CASSLERGRYAEQFF. The sequenced CDR3 bases are TGTGCCAGCAGCCTAGAGAGGGGGCGCTATGCTGAGCAGTTC.

With respect to this clone: The germline and genes are mouse ones. The DNA ends 1 residue before the CDR3 does, and the rest of the CDR3 is filled in from the germline J gene. This chain uses TRBV16 with TRBJ2-4, with 11 bases lining up with TRBD1. In germline, CDR1 is SGHSA, CDR2 FRNQAP. This CDR3 is built from 13 residues. Losses at the gene ends were 5 bases for V and 8 bases for J; bases not matched to a gene: 3. The sequenced part of the CDR3 DNA is TGTGCAAGCAGCCCGGGACAGGGGGGCACCTTGTAC. The encoded protein is CASSPGQGGTLY. The complete CDR3 sequence is CASSPGQGGTLYF.

Remarks on this clone: Here the gene names and germline are mouse. The read ends 1 residue early relative to the CDR3; the germline J gene fills the gap. The gene calls are TRBV13-3 and TRBJ2-3; 7 bases are shared with TRBD1. V shed 5 bases, J shed 0 bases, and the junction held 3 bases outside the gene matches. This CDR3 is built from 14 residues. Germline CDR1 reads NNHDY; CDR2 reads SYVADS. This CDR3 reads CASRGQNSAETLYF. The part of the CDR3 DNA that was read is TGTGCCAGCAGGGGACAGAATAGTGCAGAAACGCTGTAT.

On this clone itself: Mouse germline and gene names are used. CDR3 bases read: TGTGCCAGCAGCTTAGGGGGACAGGGACAGGCTCCGCTT. Translating it yields CASSLGGQGQAPL. The CDR3 in full is CASSLGGQGQAPLF. The chain combines TRBV3 with TRBJ1-5, with 9 bases aligning to TRBD1. The read gets to within 1 residue of the CDR3 end, and the germline J gene fills in the rest. Germline values: CDR1 SNHLY, CDR2 FYNGKV (reference sequence). The J segment lost 7 bases and the V segment lost 1 base, leaving 2 bases of the junction unmatched. The CDR3 spans 14 residues. The variable domain in full, completed from reference TRBV3 and TRBJ1-5, reads GPKVLQIPSHQIIDMGQMVTLNCDPVSNHLYFYWYKQILGQQMEFLVNFYNGKVMEKSKLFKDQFSVERPDGSYFTLKIQPTALEDSAVYFCASSLGGQGQAPLFGEGTRLSVL.

This clone showed up just once. Gene names and germline match the mouse. CDR3 residues: CASSYRGWAETLYF. CDR3 bases read: TGTGCCAGCAGCTACAGGGGGTGGGCAGAAACGCTGTAT. V is TRBV4 and J is TRBJ2-3; 7 nucleotides agree with TRBD1. The read halts 1 residue ahead of the CDR3 end, with the missing end drawn from the germline J gene. J was trimmed by 3 bases and V by 3 bases; bases with no gene match: 3. Germline CDR1 LGHDT, CDR2 YNNKQL (reference sequence). The CDR3 runs 14 residues.

Regarding this clone: Genes here carry mouse names. The read terminates 1 residue before the CDR3 end, so the remaining end is supplied by the germline J gene. The chain recombines TRBV5 with TRBJ2-7, with D unresolved. The CDR3 is 12 residues long. V lost 1 base, J lost 7 bases, and 8 bases lay in between. CDR1 is LGHNA and CDR2 is YNLKQL in the germline V gene (reference sequence). CDR3 DNA (partial): TGTGCCAGCAGCCAAGTAGAAGTGGAACAGTAC. As protein: CASSQVEVEQY. The whole CDR3 sequence is CASSQVEVEQYF.

Concerning this clone itself: The germline and genes are mouse ones. The read falls 1 residue short of the CDR3 end, and the missing part is taken from the germline J gene. V gene TRBV12-1 combines with J gene TRBJ2-7; 10 bases match TRBD2. The CDR3 has 14 residues. Germline CDR1 is SGHSN and CDR2 is HYEKVE. Trimming removed 4 bases from V and 3 bases from J; junction bases left unmatched: 5. The part of the CDR3 DNA that was read is TGTGCCAGCTCCTCGGACTGGGGGCTCTATGAACAGTAC. Translating it yields CASSSDWGLYEQY. The complete CDR3 sequence is CASSSDWGLYEQYF. Full variable domain (rest looked up from reference TRBV12-1 and TRBJ2-7): DSGVVQSPRHIIKEKGGRSVLTCIPISGHSNVVWYQQTLGKELKFLIQHYEKVERDKGFLPSRFSVQQFDDYHSEMNMSALELEDSAMYFCASSSDWGLYEQYFGPGTRLTVL.

This clone was seen only once. Mouse names are used for the genes. The CDR3 extends 1 residue past the end of the read, so its final part is completed from the germline J gene. The V gene is TRBV26, the J gene TRBJ2-3; the match to TRBD1 covers 7 bases. V shed 4 bases, J shed 1 base, and the junction held 2 bases outside the gene matches. CDR1 KGHPV and CDR2 FQNQEV come from the germline V gene (reference sequence). The CDR3 has 14 amino acids. The CDR3 DNA, read in part, is TGTGCCAGCAGTCGGACAGGTGGTGCAGAAACGCTGTAT. Residues: CASSRTGGAETLY. The CDR3, in full, reads CASSRTGGAETLYF.

A note on this clone: Gene names and germline refer to mouse. The CDR3 goes on 1 residue after the read ends, and that part is filled in from the germline J gene. V gene TRBV2 combines with J gene TRBJ2-1, with 8 positions matching TRBD1. From germline, CDR1 is LGHNA and CDR2 YSYQKL. V shed 0 bases and J 1 base; nucleotides not matched to a gene: 2. CDR3 length equals 16 residues. CDR3 bases read: TGTGCCAGCAGCCAAGATAGGACAGGGAACTATGCTGAGCAGTTC. Encoded protein: CASSQDRTGNYAEQF. The whole CDR3 protein is CASSQDRTGNYAEQFF.

Note on this clone: Gene names refer to mouse genes. The CDR3 end lies 1 residue beyond the end of the read and is filled in from the germline J gene. This sequence joins TRBV19 and TRBJ2-3; 8 bases agree with TRBD2. The V segment lost 2 bases and the J segment 3 bases; nucleotides outside the gene matches: 5. This CDR3 is 15 amino acids long. Germline V lookup: CDR1 FNHDT, CDR2 SITEND (reference sequence). The CDR3 loop is CASSIWGARAETLYF. Partial CDR3 DNA: TGTGCCAGCAGTATCTGGGGGGCGAGAGCAGAAACGCTGTAT.

As to this clone: The gene symbols are mouse symbols. The observed sequence ends 1 residue before the CDR3 terminus, with the missing tail filled in from the germline J gene. V usage is TRBV26 and J usage is TRBJ1-1; TRBD1 might be the D (6 bases). V lost 4 bases to trimming and J lost 3 bases, with 9 bases between them. This CDR3 is 13 amino acids long. Germline lookup yields CDR1 KGHPV and CDR2 FQNQEV (reference sequence). The sequenced CDR3 bases are TGTGCCAGCAGTCGCGGACAGTACACAGAAGTCTTC. Amino acids: CASSRGQYTEVF. The CDR3 as a whole reads CASSRGQYTEVFF.

This clone was observed a handful of times. Mouse gene names apply. The read halts 1 residue ahead of the CDR3 end, with the missing end drawn from the germline J gene. This chain joins TRBV3 and TRBJ2-2; TRBD2 agrees at 12 bases. V lost 6 bases and J lost 2; bases outside the gene matches: 1. The CDR3 extends over 15 amino acids. From germline, CDR1 is SNHLY and CDR2 FYNGKV (reference sequence). The part of the CDR3 DNA that was read is TGTGCCAGCAGGGGGACTGGGGGGAACACCGGGCAGCTCTAC. This gives the protein CASRGTGGNTGQLY. The whole CDR3 is CASRGTGGNTGQLYF. Full variable domain (missing parts from reference TRBV3 and TRBJ2-2): GPKVLQIPSHQIIDMGQMVTLNCDPVSNHLYFYWYKQILGQQMEFLVNFYNGKVMEKSKLFKDQFSVERPDGSYFTLKIQPTALEDSAVYFCASRGTGGNTGQLYFGEGSKLTVL.

Of note for this clone: Gene names follow the mouse nomenclature. With the read ending 1 residue before the CDR3 end, the germline J gene is used to fill in that end. The rearrangement joins TRBV19 to TRBJ2-7, with D perhaps matching TRBD2 (8 bases). Trimming left V 6 bases short and J 0 bases short, with 13 bases between. Germline loops: CDR1 FNHDT, CDR2 SITEND (reference sequence). The CDR3 extends over 14 amino acids. Incomplete CDR3 DNA: TGTGCCAGCAAGGACTGGGACAGCTCCTATGAACAGTAC. Its translation: CASKDWDSSYEQY. The full CDR3 reads CASKDWDSSYEQYF.

This clone was recorded a few times. Mouse germline and gene names are used. The CDR3 goes on 1 residue after the read ends, and that part is filled in from the germline J gene. The chain has TRBV1 and TRBJ2-5; 8 bases fit TRBD1. V lost 2 bases to trimming and J lost 5 bases; unmatched junction nucleotides: 3. The CDR3 extends over 14 amino acids. Looked up from germline, CDR1 is NSQYPW and CDR2 is LRSPGD (reference sequence). The CDR3 is CTCSARQGRDTQYF. The covered CDR3 bases are TGCACCTGCAGTGCAAGACAGGGGAGAGACACCCAGTAC. The variable domain in full, completed from reference TRBV1 and TRBJ2-5, reads VTLLEQNPRWRLVPRGQAVNLRCILKNSQYPWMSWYQQDLQKQLQWLFTLRSPGDKEVKSLPGADYLATRVTDTELRLQVANMSQGRTLYCTCSARQGRDTQYFGPGTRLLVL.

On this clone itself: The genes are named according to mouse. The part of the CDR3 DNA that was read is TGTGCCAGCAGCTTTAACAAAAACTCCGACTACACC. It encodes CASSFNKNSDYT. The whole CDR3 protein is CASSFNKNSDYTF. The chain links TRBV3 to TRBJ1-2; no clear D gene. Sequencing ends 1 residue short of the CDR3 end; the germline J gene provides the rest. V lost 3 bases, J lost 1 base, and 6 bases lay in between. The CDR3 consists of 13 residues. CDR1 is SNHLY and CDR2 is FYNGKV in the germline V gene (reference sequence).

Notes on this clone: Genes and germline come from the mouse. The read stops 1 residue short of the end of the CDR3; the missing end is completed from the germline J gene. V gene TRBV26 combines with J gene TRBJ2-1; possible D gene TRBD2, 6 bases. The CDR3 sequence is 13 residues long. V was pared by 3 bases and J by 3 bases, with 6 bases between. The germline CDR1 and CDR2 sequences are KGHPV and FQNQEV (reference sequence). The CDR3 is CASSLLGYAEQFF. The DNA read from the CDR3 is TGTGCCAGCAGTCTACTGGGCTATGCTGAGCAGTTC.

This clone was found a few times. Gene names are the mouse ones. The sequence runs out 1 residue before the end of the CDR3; the remainder is reconstructed from the germline J gene. This chain connects TRBV23 to TRBJ2-3; the table's D call, TRBD1, was not checked against the DNA. Germline values: CDR1 KGHTA, CDR2 FQNQQP. There are 14 residues in the CDR3. CDR3 amino acids: CSSSLHRSAETLYF. The sequenced part of the CDR3 DNA is TGCTCCAGCAGTCTACATCGCAGTGCAGAAACGCTGTAT.